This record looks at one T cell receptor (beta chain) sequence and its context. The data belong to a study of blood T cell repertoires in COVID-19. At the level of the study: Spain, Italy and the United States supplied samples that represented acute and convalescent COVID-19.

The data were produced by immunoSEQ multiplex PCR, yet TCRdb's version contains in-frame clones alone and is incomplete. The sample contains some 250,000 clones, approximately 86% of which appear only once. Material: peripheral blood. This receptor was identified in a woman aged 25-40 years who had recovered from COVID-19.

This CDR3 reads CASSPGQGGSGNTIYF. Here the CDR3 DNA reads TGTGCCAGCAGCCCCGGACAGGGAGGATCTGGAAACACCATATATTTT. The chain combines TRBV11-2 with TRBJ1-3, with 8 bases identical to TRBD1. This CDR3 has 16 amino acids. V shed 5 bases, J shed 1 base, and the junction held 7 bases outside the gene matches. Germline values: CDR1 SGHAT, CDR2 FQNNGV.